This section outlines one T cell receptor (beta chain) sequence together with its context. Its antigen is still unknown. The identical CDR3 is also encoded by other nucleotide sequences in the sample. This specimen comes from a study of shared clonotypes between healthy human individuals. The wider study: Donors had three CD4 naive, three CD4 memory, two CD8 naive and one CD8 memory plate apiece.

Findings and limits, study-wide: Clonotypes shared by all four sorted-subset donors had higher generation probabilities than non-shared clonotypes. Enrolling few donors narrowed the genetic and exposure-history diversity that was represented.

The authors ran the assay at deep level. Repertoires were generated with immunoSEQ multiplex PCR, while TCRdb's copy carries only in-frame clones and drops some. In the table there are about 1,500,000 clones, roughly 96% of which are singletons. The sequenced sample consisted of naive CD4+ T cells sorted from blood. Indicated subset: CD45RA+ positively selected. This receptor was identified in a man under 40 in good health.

For the CDR3, the DNA is TGTGCCAGCAGCTTAGAATATGGCTACACCTTC. Protein product: CASSLEYGYTF. The chain carries TRBV7-2 and TRBJ1-2; D ambiguous. Trimming cost V 1 base and J 5 bases, with 2 bases left between them. The germline V gene has CDR1 SGHTA and CDR2 FQGNSA. The CDR3 spans 11 residues.